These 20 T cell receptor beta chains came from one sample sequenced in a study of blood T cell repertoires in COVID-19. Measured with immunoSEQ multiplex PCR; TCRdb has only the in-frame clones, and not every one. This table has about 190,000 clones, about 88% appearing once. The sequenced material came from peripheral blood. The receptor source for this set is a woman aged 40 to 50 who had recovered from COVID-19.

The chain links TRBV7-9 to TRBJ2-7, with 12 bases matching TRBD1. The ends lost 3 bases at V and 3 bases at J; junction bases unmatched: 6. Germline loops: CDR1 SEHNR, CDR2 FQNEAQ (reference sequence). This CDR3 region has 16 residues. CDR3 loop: CASSLSGDRGHYEQYF. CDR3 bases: TGTGCCAGCAGCTTGTCGGGGGACAGGGGGCACTACGAGCAGTACTTC.

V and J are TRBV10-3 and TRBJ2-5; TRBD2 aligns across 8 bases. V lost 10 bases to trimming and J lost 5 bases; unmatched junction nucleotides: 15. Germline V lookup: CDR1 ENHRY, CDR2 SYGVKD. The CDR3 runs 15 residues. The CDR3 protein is CATTPGGPQGETQYF. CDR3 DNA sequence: TGTGCCACCACCCCGGGGGGGCCCCAAGGGGAGACCCAGTACTTC.

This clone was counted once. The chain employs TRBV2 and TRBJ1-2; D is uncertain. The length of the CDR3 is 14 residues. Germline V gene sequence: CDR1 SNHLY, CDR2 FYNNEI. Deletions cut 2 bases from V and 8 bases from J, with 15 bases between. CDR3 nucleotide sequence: TGTGCCAGCAGTGAATCACCCCCCGGCGGGGGCTACACCTTC. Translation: CASSESPPGGGYTF. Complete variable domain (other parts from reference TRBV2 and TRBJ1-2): EPEVTQTPSHQVTQMGQEVILRCVPISNHLYFYWYRQILGQKVEFLVSFYNNEISEKSEIFDDQFSVERPDGSNFTLKIRSTKLEDSAMYFCASSESPPGGGYTFGSGTRLTVV.

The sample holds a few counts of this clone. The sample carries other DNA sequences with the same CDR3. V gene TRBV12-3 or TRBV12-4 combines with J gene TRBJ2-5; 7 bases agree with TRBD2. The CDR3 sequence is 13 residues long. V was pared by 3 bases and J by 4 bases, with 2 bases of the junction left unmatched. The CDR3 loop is CASSFGGRETQYF. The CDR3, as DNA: TGTGCCAGCAGTTTCGGCGGGAGAGAGACCCAGTACTTC.

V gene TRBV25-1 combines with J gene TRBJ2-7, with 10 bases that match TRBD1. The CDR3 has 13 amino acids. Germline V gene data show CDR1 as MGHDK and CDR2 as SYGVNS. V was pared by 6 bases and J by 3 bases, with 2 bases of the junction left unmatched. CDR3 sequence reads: CASRGTGVYEQYF. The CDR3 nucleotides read TGTGCCAGCAGGGGGACAGGGGTCTACGAGCAGTACTTC.

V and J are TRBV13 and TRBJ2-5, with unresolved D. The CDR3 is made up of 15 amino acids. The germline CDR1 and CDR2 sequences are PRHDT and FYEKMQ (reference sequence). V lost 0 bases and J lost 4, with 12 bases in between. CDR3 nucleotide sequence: TGTGCCAGCAGCTTAGGCCGCGGCACGGTAGAGACCCAGTACTTC. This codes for CASSLGRGTVETQYF.

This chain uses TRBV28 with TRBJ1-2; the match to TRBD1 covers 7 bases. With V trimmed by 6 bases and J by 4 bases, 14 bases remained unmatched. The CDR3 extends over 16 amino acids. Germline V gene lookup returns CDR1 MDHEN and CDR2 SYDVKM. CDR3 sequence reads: CASRKPGQLIFYGYTF. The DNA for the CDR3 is TGTGCCAGCAGGAAACCGGGACAGCTTATTTTCTATGGCTACACCTTC.

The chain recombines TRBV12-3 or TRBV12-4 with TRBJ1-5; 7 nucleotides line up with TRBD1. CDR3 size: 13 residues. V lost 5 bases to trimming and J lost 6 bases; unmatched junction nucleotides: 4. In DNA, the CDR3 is TGTGCCAGCAGTCTACAGGGGACTCAGCCCCAGCATTTT. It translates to CASSLQGTQPQHF.

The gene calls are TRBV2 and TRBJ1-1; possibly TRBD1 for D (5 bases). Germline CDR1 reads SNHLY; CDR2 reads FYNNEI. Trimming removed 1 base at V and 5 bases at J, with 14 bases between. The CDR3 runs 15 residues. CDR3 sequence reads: CASSEGGQGLTEAFF. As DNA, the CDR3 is TGTGCCAGCAGTGAAGGGGGTCAGGGCTTGACTGAAGCTTTCTTT.

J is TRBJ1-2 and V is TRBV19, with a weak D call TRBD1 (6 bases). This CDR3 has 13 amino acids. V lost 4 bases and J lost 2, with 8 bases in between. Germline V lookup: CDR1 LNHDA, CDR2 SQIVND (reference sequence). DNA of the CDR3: TGTGCCAGTAGTAAGGACAGAAACTATGGCTACACCTTC. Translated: CASSKDRNYGYTF.

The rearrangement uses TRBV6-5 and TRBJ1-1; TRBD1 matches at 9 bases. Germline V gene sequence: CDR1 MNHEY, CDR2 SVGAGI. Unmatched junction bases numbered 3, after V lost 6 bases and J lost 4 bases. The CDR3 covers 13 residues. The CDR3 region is CASSRQGGTEAFF. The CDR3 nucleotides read TGTGCCAGCAGCCGACAGGGGGGCACTGAAGCTTTCTTT.

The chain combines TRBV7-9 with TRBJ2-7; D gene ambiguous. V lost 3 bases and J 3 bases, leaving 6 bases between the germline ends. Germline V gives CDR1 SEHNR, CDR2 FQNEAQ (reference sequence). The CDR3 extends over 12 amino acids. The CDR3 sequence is CASSLGSYEQYF. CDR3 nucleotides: TGTGCCAGCAGCTTGGGCAGCTACGAGCAGTACTTC.

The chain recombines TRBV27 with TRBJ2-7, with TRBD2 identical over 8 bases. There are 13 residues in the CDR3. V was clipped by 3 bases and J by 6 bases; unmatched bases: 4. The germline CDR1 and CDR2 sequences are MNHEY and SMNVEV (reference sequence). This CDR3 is CASSFGGGGEQYF. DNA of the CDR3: TGTGCCAGCAGTTTCGGGGGGGGAGGCGAGCAGTACTTC.

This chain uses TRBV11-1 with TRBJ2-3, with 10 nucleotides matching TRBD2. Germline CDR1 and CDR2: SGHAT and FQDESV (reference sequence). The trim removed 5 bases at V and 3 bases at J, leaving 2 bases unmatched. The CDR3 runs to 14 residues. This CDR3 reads CASSLSGRTDTQYF. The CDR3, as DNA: TGTGCCAGCAGCCTTAGCGGGAGGACAGATACGCAGTATTTT.

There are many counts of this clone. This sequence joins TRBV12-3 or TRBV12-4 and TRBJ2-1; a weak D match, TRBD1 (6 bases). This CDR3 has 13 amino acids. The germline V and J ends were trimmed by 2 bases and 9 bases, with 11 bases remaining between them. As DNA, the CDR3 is TGTGCCAGCAGTTTAATGGGGGCGGTTGAGCAGTTCTTC. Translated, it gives CASSLMGAVEQFF.

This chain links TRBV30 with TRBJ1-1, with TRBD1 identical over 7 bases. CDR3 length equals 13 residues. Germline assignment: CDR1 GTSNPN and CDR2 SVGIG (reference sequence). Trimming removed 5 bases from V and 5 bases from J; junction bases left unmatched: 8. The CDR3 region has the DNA TGTGCCTGGGGCAAGGGGGCCCAGACTGAAGCTTTCTTT. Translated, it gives CAWGKGAQTEAFF.

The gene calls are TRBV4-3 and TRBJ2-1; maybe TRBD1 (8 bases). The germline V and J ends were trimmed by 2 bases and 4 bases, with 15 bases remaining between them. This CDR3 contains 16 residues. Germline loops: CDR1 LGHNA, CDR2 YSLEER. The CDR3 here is CASSQSDRGGYNEQFF. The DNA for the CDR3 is TGCGCCAGCAGCCAATCTGACAGGGGAGGGTACAATGAGCAGTTCTTC.

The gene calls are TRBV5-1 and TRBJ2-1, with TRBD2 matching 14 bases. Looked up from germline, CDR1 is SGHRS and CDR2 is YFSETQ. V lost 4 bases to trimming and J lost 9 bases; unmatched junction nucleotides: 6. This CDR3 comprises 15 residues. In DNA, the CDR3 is TGCGCCAGCAGCGGGACTAGCGGGAGTGTGGGTGAGCAGTTCTTC. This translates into CASSGTSGSVGEQFF. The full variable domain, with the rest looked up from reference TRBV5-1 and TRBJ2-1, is KAGVTQTPRYLIKTRGQQVTLSCSPISGHRSVSWYQQTPGQGLQFLFEYFSETQRNKGNFPGRFSGRQFSNSRSEMNVSTLELGDSALYLCASSGTSGSVGEQFFGPGTRLTVL.

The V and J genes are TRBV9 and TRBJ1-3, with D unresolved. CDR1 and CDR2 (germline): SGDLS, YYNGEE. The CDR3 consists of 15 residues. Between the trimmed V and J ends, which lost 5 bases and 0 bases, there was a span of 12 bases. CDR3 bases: TGTGCCAGCAGTCCGGCGAGCGGCTCTGGAAACACCATATATTTT. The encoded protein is CASSPASGSGNTIYF.

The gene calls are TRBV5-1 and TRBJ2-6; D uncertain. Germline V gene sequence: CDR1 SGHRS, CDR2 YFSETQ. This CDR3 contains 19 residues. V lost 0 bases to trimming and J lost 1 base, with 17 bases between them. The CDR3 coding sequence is TGCGCCAGCAGCTTGGACGGTTCACGAATTTCTTCTGGGGCCAACGTCCTGACTTTC. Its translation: CASSLDGSRISSGANVLTF.